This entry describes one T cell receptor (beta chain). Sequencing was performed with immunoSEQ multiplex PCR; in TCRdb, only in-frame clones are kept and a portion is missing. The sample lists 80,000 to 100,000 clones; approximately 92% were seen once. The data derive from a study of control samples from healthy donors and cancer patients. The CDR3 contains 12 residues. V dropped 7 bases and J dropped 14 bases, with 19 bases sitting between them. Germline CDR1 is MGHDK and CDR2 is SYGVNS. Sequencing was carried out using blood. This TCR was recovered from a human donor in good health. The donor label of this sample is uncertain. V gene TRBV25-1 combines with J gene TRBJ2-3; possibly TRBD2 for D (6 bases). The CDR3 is CASNGAGGPLYF. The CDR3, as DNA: TGTGCCAGCAATGGGGCCGGGGGACCATTGTATTTT. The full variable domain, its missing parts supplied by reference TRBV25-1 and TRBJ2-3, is EADIYQTPRYLVIGTGKKITLECSQTMGHDKMYWYQQDPGMELHLIHYSYGVNSTEKGDLSSESTVSRIRTEHFPLTLESARPSHTSQYLCASNGAGGPLYFGPGTRLTVL.